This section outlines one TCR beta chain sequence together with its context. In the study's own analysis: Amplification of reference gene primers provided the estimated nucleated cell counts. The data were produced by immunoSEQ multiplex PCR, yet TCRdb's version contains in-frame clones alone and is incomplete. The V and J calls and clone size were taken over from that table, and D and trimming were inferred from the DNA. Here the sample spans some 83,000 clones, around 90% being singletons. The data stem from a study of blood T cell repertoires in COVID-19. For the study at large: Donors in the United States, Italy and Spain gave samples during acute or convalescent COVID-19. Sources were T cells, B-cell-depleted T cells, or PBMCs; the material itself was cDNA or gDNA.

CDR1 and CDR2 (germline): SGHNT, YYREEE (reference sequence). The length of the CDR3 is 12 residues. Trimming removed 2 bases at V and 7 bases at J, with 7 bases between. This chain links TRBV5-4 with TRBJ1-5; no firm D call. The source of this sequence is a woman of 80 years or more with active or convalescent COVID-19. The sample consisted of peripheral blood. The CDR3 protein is CASSLPGQPQHF. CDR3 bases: TGTGCCAGCAGCTTACCCGGGCAGCCCCAGCATTTT.